Following are 29 T cell receptor beta chains from one sample sequenced in a study of metastatic and nonmetastatic thyroid tumors. TCRdb used MiXCR to call clones anew from the PCR reads. The table lists over 10,000 clones, around an eighth of them singletons, with approximately 32% in the top ten. All patients were treatment-naive before thyroid surgery. The sample comprised blood. The receptors here all came from a female donor with papillary thyroid cancer or a benign thyroid nodule (not recorded which). Some clones in this sample may be carry-over from other donors' samples.

This clone was seen many times. The V and J genes are TRBV5-1 and TRBJ1-1, with no clear D. The CDR3 length is 14 residues. Germline CDR1 SGHRS, CDR2 YFSETQ. The ends were cut back, 5 bases at V and 2 bases at J, with 13 bases in the middle. Written as DNA, the CDR3 is TGCGCCAGCAGACCGTACTCCGGAAACACTGAAGCTTTCTTT. Protein: CASRPYSGNTEAFF.

Judged by abundance, this clone is medium-sized. This rearrangement joins TRBV12-3 or TRBV12-4 to TRBJ1-1, with D perhaps TRBD1 (6 bases). The CDR3 is made up of 13 amino acids. V was pared by 8 bases and J by 4 bases, with 14 bases between. In DNA, the CDR3 is TGTGCCAGCTCCTATCAGGGGATCACTGAAGCTTTCTTT. It is translated as CASSYQGITEAFF.

This clone is medium-sized by share. V is TRBV6-9 and J is TRBJ2-5; TRBD2 matches at 9 bases. The ends lost 1 base at V and 7 bases at J; junction bases unmatched: 13. Per the germline V gene, CDR1 is MNHGY and CDR2 is SVAAGI. The CDR3 sequence is 17 residues long. CDR3 nucleotide sequence: TGTGCCAGCAGTTATTTTAAGGGAGCGGGGGGTCCCGGGACCCAGTACTTC. Amino acid sequence: CASSYFKGAGGPGTQYF.

By sample share, this clone is medium-sized. The chain links TRBV6-1 to TRBJ2-1; D is perhaps TRBD2 (5 bases). V lost 5 bases and J 10 bases, leaving 18 bases between the germline ends. This CDR3 is 14 amino acids long. Germline-derived CDR1 and CDR2 are MNHNS and SASEGT. The CDR3 here is CASSPPGSQLEQFF. DNA of the CDR3: TGTGCCAGCAGTCCCCCGGGAAGTCAATTGGAGCAGTTCTTC.

This clone was recorded many times. The rearrangement joins TRBV3-1 to TRBJ2-1; D not resolved. CDR1 and CDR2 from the germline V gene are LGHDT and YNNKEL (reference sequence). V was cut by 1 base and J by 6 bases, with 10 bases left in between. The CDR3 loop spans 14 amino acids. This CDR3 is CASSQGAPPNEQFF. The CDR3 DNA reads as TGTGCCAGCAGCCAAGGGGCCCCTCCCAATGAGCAGTTCTTC.

This clone was observed at least ten times. The chain carries TRBV20-1 and TRBJ1-6; the D gene is possibly TRBD1 (5 bases). The CDR3 has 14 amino acids. V gave up 0 bases and J gave up 6 bases, with 9 bases separating them. Per germline, CDR1 DFQATT and CDR2 SNEGSKA (reference sequence). In DNA form, the CDR3 reads TGCAGTGCTAGAGAAAGACAGATTAATTCACCCCTCCACTTT. Protein sequence: CSARERQINSPLHF.

The rearrangement uses TRBV7-2 and TRBJ2-1; D possibly corresponds to TRBD1 (6 bases). Germline CDR1 is SGHTA and CDR2 is FQGNSA. The V end was cut by 3 bases, the J end by 4 bases, with 10 bases between. The CDR3 is made up of 14 amino acids. In nucleotides, the CDR3 is TGTGCCAGCAGCTTTGCCGGGACATACAATGAGCAGTTCTTC. Protein sequence: CASSFAGTYNEQFF.

This chain joins TRBV6-2 or TRBV6-3 and TRBJ2-1; D is undetermined. CDR1 MNHEY and CDR2 SVGEGT come from the germline V gene. CDR3 size: 13 residues. V dropped 0 bases and J dropped 3 bases, with 3 bases sitting between them. The chain's CDR3 is CASSYSFYNEQFF. CDR3 nucleotide sequence: TGTGCCAGCAGTTACTCCTTCTACAATGAGCAGTTCTTC.

This clone was recorded once. Without the conserved terminal phenylalanine or tryptophan, this CDR3 likely stems from a read error. The chain has TRBV5-6 and TRBJ2-2; 11 positions match TRBD2. The CDR3 has 15 residues. CDR1 is SGHDT, CDR2 YYEEEE, per germline. The CDR3 DNA reads TGTGCCAGCAGCCCACTAGCGGGAGCGGTCGGGGTGCTGTTTTTA. It encodes CASSPLAGAVGVLFL.

This clone is classed as medium-sized (0.01 to 0.1%). The chain combines TRBV27 with TRBJ1-6, with TRBD1 as a possible D gene (5 bases). Germline CDR1 is MNHEY and CDR2 is SMNVEV (reference sequence). The CDR3 extends over 16 amino acids. Trimming pared 3 bases from V and 5 bases from J, leaving 14 bases between. Written as DNA, the CDR3 is TGTGCCAGCAGTTTGGGACCCGGGAGCAATAATTCACCCCTCCACTTT. This sequence encodes CASSLGPGSNNSPLHF.

This clone was seen many times. The chain joins TRBV9 to TRBJ1-4; TRBD1 matches at 7 bases. CDR3 length: 15 amino acids. Germline CDR1 reads SGDLS; CDR2 reads YYNGEE. The V and J ends lost 5 bases and 0 bases, in that order; junction bases with no gene match: 4. The DNA of the CDR3 is TGTGCCAGCAGGCCGGGACAGTCAACTAATGAAAAACTGTTTTTT. As protein: CASRPGQSTNEKLFF. Full variable domain (missing parts from reference TRBV9 and TRBJ1-4): DSGVTQTPKHLITATGQRVTLRCSPRSGDLSVYWYQQSLDQGLQFLIQYYNGEERAKGNILERFSAQQFPDLHSELNLSSLELGDSALYFCASRPGQSTNEKLFFGSGTQLSVL.

In regard to this clone: A much larger clonotype is one base distant, so this may be a read error. The chain has TRBV5-4 and TRBJ2-2; D may be TRBD2 (6 bases). The V end was cut by 3 bases, the J end by 0 bases, with 15 bases between. Per germline, CDR1 SGHNT and CDR2 YYREEE (reference sequence). The CDR3 has 17 residues. The CDR3 nucleotides are TGTGCCAGCAGCTGGAGAGCTGGCGGGGCGAACACCGGGGAGCTGTTTTTT. Amino acids: CASSWRAGGANTGELFF.

The gene calls are TRBV6-1 and TRBJ1-1, with unresolved D. CDR3 length: 15 residues. Trimming took off 2 bases at V and 1 base at J, with 11 bases between the two ends. Germline assignment: CDR1 MNHNS and CDR2 SASEGT. CDR3 residues: CASSEISAGNTEAFF. The CDR3, as DNA: TGTGCCAGCAGTGAAATCTCCGCAGGGAACACTGAAGCTTTCTTT.

This clone came up many times. The chain joins TRBV28 to TRBJ2-1, with 12 bases lining up with TRBD1. The CDR3 totals 12 residues. V lost 10 bases, J lost 10 bases, and 5 bases stayed unmatched. CDR1 is MDHEN, CDR2 SYDVKM, per germline. CDR3 coding DNA: TGTGCCATCAGGGACAGGGGGCTGGAGCAGTTCTTC. It codes for CAIRDRGLEQFF.

This clone occurred many times. Being one base from a much bigger clone, this may be a read error. Likely a read error: the CDR3 ends without its conserved phenylalanine or tryptophan. The chain joins TRBV20-1 to TRBJ2-1, with D maybe TRBD1 (6 bases). The CDR3 totals 12 residues. Per the germline V gene, CDR1 is DFQATT and CDR2 is SNEGSKA (reference sequence). V lost 4 bases to trimming and J lost 8 bases, with 12 bases between them. This CDR3 reads CSAIRGGDEQFL. CDR3 DNA: TGCAGTGCTATTCGTGGGGGCGATGAGCAGTTCCTC.

This chain connects TRBV11-2 to TRBJ2-5; 8 nucleotides align to TRBD2. This CDR3 has 16 residues. CDR1 is SGHAT, CDR2 FQNNGV, per germline. The trim removed 5 bases at V and 5 bases at J, leaving 13 bases unmatched. The CDR3 loop reads CASSRSGRGGRETQYF. The CDR3 coding sequence is TGTGCCAGCAGCCGCAGTGGTCGGGGGGGCCGGGAGACCCAGTACTTC.

At least ten counts were recorded for this clone. The rearrangement joins TRBV25-1 to TRBJ2-3; 11 bases agree with TRBD2. CDR1 and CDR2 (germline): MGHDK, SYGVNS. Losses at the gene ends were 0 bases for V and 0 bases for J; bases not matched to a gene: 11. The CDR3 is made up of 20 amino acids. CDR3 protein: CASSEYFLAGGPSSTDTQYF. CDR3 DNA sequence: TGTGCCAGCAGTGAATATTTCCTAGCGGGAGGCCCCTCTAGCACAGATACGCAGTATTTT.

This clone was counted ten times or more. One base away lies a much larger clone, so this may be a sequencing read error. Other DNA sequences in this specimen translate into the identical CDR3. The chain links TRBV28 to TRBJ1-2; D gene ambiguous. V was trimmed by 6 bases and J by 8 bases, leaving 13 bases between them. This CDR3 comprises 12 residues. The germline CDR1 and CDR2 sequences are MDHEN and SYDVKM. This CDR3 reads CASSARADGYTF. The CDR3 bases are TGTGCCAGCAGCGCCAGAGCAGACGGCTACACCTTC.

This clone was counted ten times or more. The V and J genes are TRBV10-2 and TRBJ1-5, with D unclear. V was shortened by 3 bases and J by 0 bases, with 9 bases between the two germline ends. Germline CDR1 is WSHSY and CDR2 is SAAADI. The CDR3 sequence is 15 residues long. The CDR3 region is CASSDKDISNQPQHF. The CDR3 DNA follows: TGCGCCAGCAGTGACAAAGACATTAGCAATCAGCCCCAGCATTTT.

This clone qualifies as medium-sized. CDR3 nucleotides: TGTGCCAGCCAACCAGGAGGGGGAAATTCACCCCTCCACTTT. Translating gives CASQPGGGNSPLHF. The rearrangement links TRBV27 to TRBJ1-6, with TRBD1 as a possible D gene (6 bases). This CDR3 is 14 amino acids long. The germline gives CDR1 MNHEY, CDR2 SMNVEV (reference sequence). Trimming cost V 8 bases and J 7 bases, with 15 bases left between them.

This clone is deemed medium-sized. The V call is TRBV6-1, the J call TRBJ2-5, with 11 positions matching TRBD2. In germline, CDR1 is MNHNS, CDR2 SASEGT. V lost 6 bases to trimming and J lost 3 bases; unmatched junction nucleotides: 0. The CDR3 contains 13 residues. The CDR3 bases are TGTGCCAGCAGACTAGCGGGGGAAGAGACCCAGTACTTC. It codes for CASRLAGEETQYF.

This clone was counted at least ten times. The V call is TRBV2, the J call TRBJ2-7; D call uncertain. Per the germline V gene, CDR1 is SNHLY and CDR2 is FYNNEI. Trimming removed 0 bases at V and 3 bases at J, with 9 bases between. This CDR3 contains 14 residues. The CDR3 nucleotides are TGTGCCAGCAGTGAAGCAGGAGATATCTACGAGCAGTACTTC. It is translated as CASSEAGDIYEQYF.

This clone was seen a single time. The rearrangement links TRBV19 to TRBJ1-5; no firm D call. V gave up 0 bases and J gave up 1 base, with 10 bases separating them. The CDR3 runs to 16 residues. The germline V gene encodes CDR1 LNHDA and CDR2 SQIVND (reference sequence). The CDR3 spells CASSIDYFISNQPQHF. Written as DNA, the CDR3 is TGTGCCAGTAGTATAGATTACTTTATCAGCAATCAGCCCCAGCATTTT.

This clone has at least ten counts. The CDR3 protein is CASSPGAANTEAFF. CDR3 DNA: TGCGCCAGCAGCCCTGGGGCGGCGAACACTGAAGCTTTCTTT. This chain joins TRBV4-3 and TRBJ1-1, with D tentatively TRBD1 (5 bases). V was shortened by 4 bases and J by 1 base, with 10 bases between the two germline ends. This CDR3 region has 14 residues. Germline-derived CDR1 and CDR2 are LGHNA and YSLEER.

Relative to its sample, this clone is medium-sized (0.01 to 0.1%). The DNA of the CDR3 is TGCGCCAGCAGGTCCCAGGGCGTAGCTAACTATGGCTACACCTTC. Amino acid sequence: CASRSQGVANYGYTF. The genes are TRBV5-1 and TRBJ1-2; the D gene is possibly TRBD1 (5 bases). The CDR3 length is 15 residues. The ends were cut back, 5 bases at V and 0 bases at J, with 14 bases in the middle. CDR1 and CDR2 (germline): SGHRS, YFSETQ.

The V gene is TRBV11-1, the J gene TRBJ2-7, with D possibly matching TRBD1 (6 bases). Per germline, CDR1 SGHAT and CDR2 FQDESV (reference sequence). This CDR3 region has 17 residues. Trimming took 5 bases from V and 3 from J, leaving 23 bases between them. As DNA, the CDR3 is TGTGCCAGCAGCCATGAATTGAGCGGACAGACAAACTACGAGCAGTACTTC. Its translation: CASSHELSGQTNYEQYF.

This clone was seen repeatedly, ten times or more. This rearrangement joins TRBV11-3 to TRBJ2-1, with TRBD2 as a possible D gene (6 bases). With 0 bases removed from V and 2 bases from J, the gap between germline ends came to 8 bases. The CDR3 is 15 residues long. The germline CDR1 and CDR2 sequences are SGHNT and YENEEA. CDR3 DNA: TGTGCCAGCAGCTTAGAAGGCGGGACCTACAATGAGCAGTTCTTC. It encodes CASSLEGGTYNEQFF.

Within the sample, this clone is medium-sized (0.01 to 0.1%). This chain joins TRBV28 and TRBJ1-2; the D gene is possibly TRBD1 (5 bases). The germline V gene has CDR1 MDHEN and CDR2 SYDVKM. The CDR3 loop spans 16 amino acids. V was trimmed by 6 bases and J by 2 bases, leaving 19 bases between them. The CDR3 here is CASRPGGGRANYGYTF. The DNA for the CDR3 is TGTGCCAGCAGACCCGGGGGTGGGAGGGCCAACTATGGCTACACCTTC.

The chain uses TRBV15 and TRBJ2-7, with D possibly being TRBD1 (6 bases). The germline V and J ends were trimmed by 11 bases and 1 base, with 21 bases remaining between them. This CDR3 spans 15 amino acids. Germline lookup yields CDR1 LNHNV and CDR2 YYDKDF (reference sequence). The CDR3 sequence: CASCRDRGQSYEQYF. In nucleotides, the CDR3 is TGTGCCTCCTGCAGAGATCGAGGACAGTCCTACGAGCAGTACTTC. The full variable domain, in which reference TRBV15 and TRBJ2-7 provide the parts outside the CDR3, is DAMVIQNPRYQVTQFGKPVTLSCSQTLNHNVMYWYQQKSSQAPKLLFHYYDKDFNNEADTPDNFQSRRPNTSFCFLDIRSPGLGDTAMYLCASCRDRGQSYEQYFGPGTRLTVT.